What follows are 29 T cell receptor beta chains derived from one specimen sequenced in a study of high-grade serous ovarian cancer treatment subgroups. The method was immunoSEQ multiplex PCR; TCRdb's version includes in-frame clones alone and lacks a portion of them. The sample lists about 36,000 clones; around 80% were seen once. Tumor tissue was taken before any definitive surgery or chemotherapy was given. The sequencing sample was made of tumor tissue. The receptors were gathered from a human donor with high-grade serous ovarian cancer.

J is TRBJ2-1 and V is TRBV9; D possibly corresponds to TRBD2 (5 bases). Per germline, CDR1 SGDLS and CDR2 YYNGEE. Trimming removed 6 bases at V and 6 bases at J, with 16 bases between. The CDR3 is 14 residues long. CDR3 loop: CASTFRDGRNEQFF. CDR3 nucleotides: TGTGCCAGCACCTTCCGGGATGGCCGCAATGAGCAGTTCTTC.

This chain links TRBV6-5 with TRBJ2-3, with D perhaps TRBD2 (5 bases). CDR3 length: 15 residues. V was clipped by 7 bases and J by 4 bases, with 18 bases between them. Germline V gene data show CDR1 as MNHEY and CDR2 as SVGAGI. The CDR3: CASKEGGGWADTQYF. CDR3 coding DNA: TGTGCCAGCAAAGAGGGCGGCGGGTGGGCAGATACGCAGTATTTT.

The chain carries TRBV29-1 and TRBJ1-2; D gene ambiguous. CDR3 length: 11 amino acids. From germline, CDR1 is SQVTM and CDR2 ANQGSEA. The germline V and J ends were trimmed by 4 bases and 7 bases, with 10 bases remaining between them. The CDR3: CSVAVSRGYTF. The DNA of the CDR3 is TGCAGCGTTGCAGTCAGTCGTGGCTACACCTTC.

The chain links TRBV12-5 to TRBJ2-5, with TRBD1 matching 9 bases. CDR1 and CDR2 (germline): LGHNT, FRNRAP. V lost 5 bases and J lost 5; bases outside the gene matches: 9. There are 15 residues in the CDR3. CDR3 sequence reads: CASGRGDRVGETQYF. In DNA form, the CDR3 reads TGTGCTAGTGGTCGGGGGGACAGGGTGGGGGAGACCCAGTACTTC. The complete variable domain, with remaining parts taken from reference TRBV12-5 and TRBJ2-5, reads DARVTQTPRHKVTEMGQEVTMRCQPILGHNTVFWYRQTMMQGLELLAYFRNRAPLDDSGMPKDRFSAEMPDATLATLKIQPSEPRDSAVYFCASGRGDRVGETQYFGPGTRLLVL.

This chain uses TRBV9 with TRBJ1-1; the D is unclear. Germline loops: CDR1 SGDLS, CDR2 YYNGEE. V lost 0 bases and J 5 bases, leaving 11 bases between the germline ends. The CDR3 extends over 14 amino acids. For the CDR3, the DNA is TGTGCCAGCAGCGTAGCTGCTTATTCGACTGAAGCTTTCTTT. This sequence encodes CASSVAAYSTEAFF.

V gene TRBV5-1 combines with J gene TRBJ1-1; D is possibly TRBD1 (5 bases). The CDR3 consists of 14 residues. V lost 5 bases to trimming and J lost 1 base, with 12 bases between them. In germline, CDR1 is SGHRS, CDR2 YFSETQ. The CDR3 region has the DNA TGCGCCAGCAGATCCGGGACGGCGAACACTGAAGCTTTCTTT. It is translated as CASRSGTANTEAFF.

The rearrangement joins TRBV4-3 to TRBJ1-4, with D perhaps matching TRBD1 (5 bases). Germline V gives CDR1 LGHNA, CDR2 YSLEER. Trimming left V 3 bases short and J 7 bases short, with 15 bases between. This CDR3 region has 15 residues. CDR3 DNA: TGCGCCAGCAGCCACTCAGGGCGTGTGAGTGAAAAACTGTTTTTT. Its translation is CASSHSGRVSEKLFF.

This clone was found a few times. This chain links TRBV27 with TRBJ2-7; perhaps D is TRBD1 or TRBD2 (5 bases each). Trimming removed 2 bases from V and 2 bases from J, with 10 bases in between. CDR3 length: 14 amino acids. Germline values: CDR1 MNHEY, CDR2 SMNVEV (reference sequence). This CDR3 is CASSLRRDAYEQYF. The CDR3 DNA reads TGTGCCAGCAGTTTACGACGGGACGCCTACGAGCAGTACTTC.

The CDR3 DNA follows: TGCGCCAGCAGCCAAGCGGAGGCGGGGGCCTACAATGAGCAGTTCTTC. It is translated as CASSQAEAGAYNEQFF. The chain is built from TRBV4-1 and TRBJ2-1, with 7 bases identical to TRBD2. The germline V gene has CDR1 MGHRA and CDR2 YSYEKL. The CDR3 covers 16 residues. With 1 base clipped from V and 2 bases from J, the junction kept 5 bases outside the gene matches.

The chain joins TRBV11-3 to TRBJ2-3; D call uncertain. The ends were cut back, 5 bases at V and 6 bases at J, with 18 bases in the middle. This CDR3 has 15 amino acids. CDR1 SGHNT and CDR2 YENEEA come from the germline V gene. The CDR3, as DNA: TGTGCCAGCAGCAGCACCGGCGACCAGTTGGATACGCAGTATTTT. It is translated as CASSSTGDQLDTQYF.

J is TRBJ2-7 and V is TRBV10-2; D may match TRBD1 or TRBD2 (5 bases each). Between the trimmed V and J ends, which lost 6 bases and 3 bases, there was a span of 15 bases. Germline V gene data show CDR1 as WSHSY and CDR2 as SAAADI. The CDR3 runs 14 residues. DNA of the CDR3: TGCGCCAGCAGCCGGGATGACAGAGTCTACGAGCAGTACTTC. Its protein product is CASSRDDRVYEQYF.

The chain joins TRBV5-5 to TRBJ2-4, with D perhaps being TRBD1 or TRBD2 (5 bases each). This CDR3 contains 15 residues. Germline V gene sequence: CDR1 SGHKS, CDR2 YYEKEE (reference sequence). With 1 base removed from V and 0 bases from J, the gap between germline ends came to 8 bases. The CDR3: CASSLLGVAKNIQYF. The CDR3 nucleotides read TGTGCCAGCAGCTTGTTGGGGGTAGCCAAAAACATTCAGTACTTC.

CDR3 nucleotide sequence: TGTGCCAGCAGCCGGACAGCTAGGACAGATACGCAGTATTTT. This sequence encodes CASSRTARTDTQYF. The J gene is TRBJ2-3, the V gene TRBV11-1, with a possible D match to TRBD1 (6 bases). The CDR3 spans 14 residues. Deletions cut 5 bases from V and 3 bases from J, with 12 bases between. Germline V gene lookup returns CDR1 SGHAT and CDR2 FQDESV (reference sequence).

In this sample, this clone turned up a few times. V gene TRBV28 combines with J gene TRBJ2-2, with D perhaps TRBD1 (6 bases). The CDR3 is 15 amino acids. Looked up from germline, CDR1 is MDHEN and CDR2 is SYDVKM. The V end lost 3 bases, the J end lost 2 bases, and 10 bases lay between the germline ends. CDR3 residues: CASSFDRRNTGELFF. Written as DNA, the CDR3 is TGTGCCAGCAGTTTCGACAGGCGTAACACCGGGGAGCTGTTTTTT.

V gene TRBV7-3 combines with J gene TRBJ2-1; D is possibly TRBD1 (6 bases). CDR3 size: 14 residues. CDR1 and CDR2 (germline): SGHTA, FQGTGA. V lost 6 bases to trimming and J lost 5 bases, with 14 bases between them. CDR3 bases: TGTGCCAGCAGTCAGGGGTCCTTTAACAATGAGCAGTTCTTC. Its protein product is CASSQGSFNNEQFF. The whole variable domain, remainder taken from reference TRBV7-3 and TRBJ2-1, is GAGVSQTPSNKVTEKGKYVELRCDPISGHTALYWYRQSLGQGPEFLIYFQGTGAADDSGLPNDRFFAVRPEGSVSTLKIQRTERGDSAVYLCASSQGSFNNEQFFGPGTRLTVL.

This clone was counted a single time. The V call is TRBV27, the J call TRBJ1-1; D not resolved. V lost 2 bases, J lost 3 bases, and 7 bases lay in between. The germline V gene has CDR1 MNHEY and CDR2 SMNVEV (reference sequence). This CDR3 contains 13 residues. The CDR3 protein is CASSLGIHTEAFF. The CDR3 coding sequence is TGTGCCAGCAGTTTAGGGATACACACTGAAGCTTTCTTT.

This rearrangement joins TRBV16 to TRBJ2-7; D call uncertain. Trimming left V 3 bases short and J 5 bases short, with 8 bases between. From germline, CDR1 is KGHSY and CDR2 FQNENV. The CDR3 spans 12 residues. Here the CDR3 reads CASSQGGHEQYF. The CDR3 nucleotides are TGTGCCAGCAGCCAGGGCGGCCACGAGCAGTACTTC.

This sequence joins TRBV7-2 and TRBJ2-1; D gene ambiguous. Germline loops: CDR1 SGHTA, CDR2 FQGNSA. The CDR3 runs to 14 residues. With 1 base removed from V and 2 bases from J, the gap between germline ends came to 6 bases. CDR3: CASSLGQTYNEQFF. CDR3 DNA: TGTGCCAGCAGCTTAGGCCAGACCTACAATGAGCAGTTCTTC.

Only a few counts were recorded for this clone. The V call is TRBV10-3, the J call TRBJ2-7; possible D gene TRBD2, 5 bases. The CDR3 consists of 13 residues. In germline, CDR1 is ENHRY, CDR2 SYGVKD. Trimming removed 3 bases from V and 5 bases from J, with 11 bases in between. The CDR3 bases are TGTGCCATCAGTGAAGGGAGCCTGGACGAGCAGTACTTC. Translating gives CAISEGSLDEQYF.

CDR3 residues: CASSFGEYEQYF. The CDR3 nucleotides read TGTGCCAGCAGTTTCGGGGAGTACGAGCAGTACTTC. The V call is TRBV28, the J call TRBJ2-7; a weak D match, TRBD2 (5 bases). Between the trimmed V and J ends, which lost 3 bases and 4 bases, there was a span of 7 bases. Germline V lookup: CDR1 MDHEN, CDR2 SYDVKM. This CDR3 is built from 12 residues.

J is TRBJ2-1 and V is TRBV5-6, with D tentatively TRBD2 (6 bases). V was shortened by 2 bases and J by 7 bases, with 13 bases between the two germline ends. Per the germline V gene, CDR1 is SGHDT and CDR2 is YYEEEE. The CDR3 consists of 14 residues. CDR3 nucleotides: TGTGCCAGCAGCTTTGGGGGGAACAGGAATGAGCAGTTCTTC. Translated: CASSFGGNRNEQFF. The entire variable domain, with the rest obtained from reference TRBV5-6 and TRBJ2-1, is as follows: DAGVTQSPTHLIKTRGQQVTLRCSPKSGHDTVSWYQQALGQGPQFIFQYYEEEERQRGNFPDRFSGHQFPNYSSELNVNALLLGDSALYLCASSFGGNRNEQFFGPGTRLTVL.

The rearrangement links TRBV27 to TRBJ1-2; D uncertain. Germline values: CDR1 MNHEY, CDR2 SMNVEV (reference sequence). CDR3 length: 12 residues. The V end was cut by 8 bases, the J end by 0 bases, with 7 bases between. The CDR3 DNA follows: TGTGCCAGCGGCCGACCTAACTATGGCTACACCTTC. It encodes CASGRPNYGYTF.

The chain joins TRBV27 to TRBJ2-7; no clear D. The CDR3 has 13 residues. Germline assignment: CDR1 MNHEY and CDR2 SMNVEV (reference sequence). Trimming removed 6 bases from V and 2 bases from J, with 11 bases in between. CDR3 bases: TGTGCCAGCAGCCCGGACGGAACCTACGAGCAGTACTTC. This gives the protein CASSPDGTYEQYF.

In DNA form, the CDR3 reads TGTGCCTGGAGAAATACAGGGAGATATAATGAAAAACTGTTTTTT. As protein: CAWRNTGRYNEKLFF. The rearrangement joins TRBV30 to TRBJ1-4; a possible D gene is TRBD1 (6 bases). The CDR3 has 15 residues. Trimming shortened V by 3 bases and J by 4 bases, and 15 bases separated the two germline ends. Looked up from germline, CDR1 is GTSNPN and CDR2 is SVGIG (reference sequence). The full variable domain, its missing parts supplied by reference TRBV30 and TRBJ1-4, is SQTIHQWPATLVQPVGSPLSLECTVEGTSNPNLYWYRQAAGRGLQLLFYSVGIGQISSEVPQNLSASRPQDRQFILSSKKLLLSDSGFYLCAWRNTGRYNEKLFFGSGTQLSVL.

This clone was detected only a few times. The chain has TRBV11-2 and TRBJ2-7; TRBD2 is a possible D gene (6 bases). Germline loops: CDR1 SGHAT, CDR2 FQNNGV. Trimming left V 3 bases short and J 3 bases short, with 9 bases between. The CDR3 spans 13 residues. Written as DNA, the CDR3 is TGTGCCAGCAGCTTGGGGACTGACTACGAGCAGTACTTC. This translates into CASSLGTDYEQYF.

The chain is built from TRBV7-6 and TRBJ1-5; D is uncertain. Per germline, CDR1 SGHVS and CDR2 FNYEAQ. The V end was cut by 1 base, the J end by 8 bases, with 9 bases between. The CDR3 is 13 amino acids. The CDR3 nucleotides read TGTGCCAGCAGCTTAGTCCCTGAGGAGCCCCAGCATTTT. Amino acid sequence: CASSLVPEEPQHF.

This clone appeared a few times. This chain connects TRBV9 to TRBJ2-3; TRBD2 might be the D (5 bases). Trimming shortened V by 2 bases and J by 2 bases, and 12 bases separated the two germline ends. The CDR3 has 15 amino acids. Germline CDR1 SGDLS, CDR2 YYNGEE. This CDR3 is CASSVRAANTDTQYF. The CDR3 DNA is TGTGCCAGCAGCGTGCGGGCAGCCAACACAGATACGCAGTATTTT.

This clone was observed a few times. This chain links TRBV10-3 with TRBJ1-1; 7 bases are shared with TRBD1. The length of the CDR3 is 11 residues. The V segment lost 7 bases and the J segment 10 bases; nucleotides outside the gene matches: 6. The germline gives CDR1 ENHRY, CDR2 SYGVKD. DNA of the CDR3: TGTGCCATCAATACAGGGGAAGGAGCTTTCTTT. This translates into CAINTGEGAFF.

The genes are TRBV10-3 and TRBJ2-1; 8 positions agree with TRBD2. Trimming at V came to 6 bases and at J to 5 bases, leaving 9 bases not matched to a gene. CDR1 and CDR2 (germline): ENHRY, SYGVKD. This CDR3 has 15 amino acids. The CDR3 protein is CAIRGERERNNEQFF. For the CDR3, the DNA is TGTGCCATCAGAGGAGAGCGGGAGCGAAACAATGAGCAGTTCTTC.